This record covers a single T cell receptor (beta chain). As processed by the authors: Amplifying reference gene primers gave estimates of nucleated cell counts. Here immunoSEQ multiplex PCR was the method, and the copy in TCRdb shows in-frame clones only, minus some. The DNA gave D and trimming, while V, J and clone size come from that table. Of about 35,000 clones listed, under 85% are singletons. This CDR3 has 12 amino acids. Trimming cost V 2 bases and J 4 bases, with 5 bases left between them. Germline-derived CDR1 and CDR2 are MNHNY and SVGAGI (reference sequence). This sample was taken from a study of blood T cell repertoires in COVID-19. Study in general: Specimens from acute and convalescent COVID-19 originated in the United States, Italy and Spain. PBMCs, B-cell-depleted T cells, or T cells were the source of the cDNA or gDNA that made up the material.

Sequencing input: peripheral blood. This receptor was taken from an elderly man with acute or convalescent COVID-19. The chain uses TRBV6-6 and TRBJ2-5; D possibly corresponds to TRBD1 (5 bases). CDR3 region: CASSYRGETQYF. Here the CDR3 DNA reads TGTGCCAGCAGTTACAGGGGAGAGACCCAGTACTTC.